This T cell receptor beta chain came from a study of OX40 agonist ivuxolimab in advanced cancers. The CDR3 length is 16 residues. With 0 bases clipped from V and 7 bases from J, the junction kept 7 bases outside the gene matches. Clones were sequenced by immunoSEQ multiplex PCR, and TCRdb holds only the in-frame ones, with some missing. The sample holds about 62,000 clones, 79% seen once. This TCR derives from an adult with an advanced solid tumor such as melanoma, head and neck, liver or kidney cancer. Here the sequenced sample was CD4+ or CD8+ T cells sorted from blood, taken in a trial of the OX40 agonist ivuxolimab. The rearrangement uses TRBV23-1 and TRBJ1-4; 8 bases match TRBD1. TRBV23-1 belongs to the ORF category, with a function that is uncertain. The CDR3 sequence: CASSQSRQGLVEKLFF. The CDR3 coding sequence is TGCGCCAGCAGTCAATCTCGACAGGGGTTGGTTGAAAAACTGTTTTTT.